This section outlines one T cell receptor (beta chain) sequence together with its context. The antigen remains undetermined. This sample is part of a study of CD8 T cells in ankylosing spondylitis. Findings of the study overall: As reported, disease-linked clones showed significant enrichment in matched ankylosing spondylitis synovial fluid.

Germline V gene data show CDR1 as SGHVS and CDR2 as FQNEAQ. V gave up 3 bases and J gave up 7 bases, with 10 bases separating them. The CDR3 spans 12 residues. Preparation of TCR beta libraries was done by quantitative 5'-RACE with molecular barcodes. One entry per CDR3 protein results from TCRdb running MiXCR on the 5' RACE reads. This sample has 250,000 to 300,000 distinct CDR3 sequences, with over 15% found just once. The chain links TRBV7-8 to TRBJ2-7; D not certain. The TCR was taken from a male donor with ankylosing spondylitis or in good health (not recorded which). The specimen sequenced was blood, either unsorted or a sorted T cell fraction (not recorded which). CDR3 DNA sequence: TGTGCCAGCAGCTTGGGAAACACAGAGCAGTACTTC. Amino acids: CASSLGNTEQYF.